Given below is one TCR beta chain in context. Its target is not known. The source of the sample is a study of cytomegalovirus exposure and HLA in healthy donors. Study-wide points: The only immune exposure information that was available was CMV serostatus.

PCR used 60 Vbeta primers and 13 Jbeta primers. TCRdb keeps only in-frame clones here, not all; method: immunoSEQ multiplex PCR. Of 200,000 to 250,000 clones listed, approximately 81% are singletons. The CDR3 is made up of 17 amino acids. V was pared by 1 base and J by 2 bases, with 17 bases between. Germline V gene data show CDR1 as MGHDK and CDR2 as SYGVNS. The sample comprised PBMCs. J is TRBJ1-1 and V is TRBV25-1; D call uncertain. The TCR originated in a human donor in good health. CDR3 amino acids: CASSEFFIGDVNTEAFF. The DNA for the CDR3 is TGTGCCAGCAGTGAATTTTTCATCGGAGACGTTAACACTGAAGCTTTCTTT. The full variable domain, in which reference TRBV25-1 and TRBJ1-1 provide the parts outside the CDR3, is EADIYQTPRYLVIGTGKKITLECSQTMGHDKMYWYQQDPGMELHLIHYSYGVNSTEKGDLSSESTVSRIRTEHFPLTLESARPSHTSQYLCASSEFFIGDVNTEAFFGQGTRLTVV.